The 4 T cell receptor beta chains below all came from one sample that was sequenced in a study of T cells in Graves' hyperthyroidism and ophthalmopathy. Regions amplified from RNA transcripts were the TCR beta CDR3 regions. First-round RT-PCR of the TCR CDR3 relied on the HTBI primer set. TCRdb independently ran MiXCR on the multiplex PCR reads; one entry per CDR3 protein. The sample carries around 300,000 distinct CDR3 sequences, around 25% recorded once. The sample taken for sequencing was blood. The source is a man aged 35 to 55 with Graves' hyperthyroidism that later progressed to Graves' ophthalmopathy.

V and J are TRBV18 and TRBJ1-6; D not certain. The CDR3 runs to 15 residues. The V end lost 2 bases, the J end lost 6 bases, and 11 bases lay between the germline ends. The V gene's germline CDR1 is KGHSH and CDR2 LQKENI. CDR3 amino acids: CASSPNRSFNSPLHF. The CDR3 coding sequence is TGTGCCAGCTCACCAAATAGGTCTTTTAATTCACCCCTCCACTTT.

At least ten counts were recorded for this clonotype. This chain links TRBV6-5 with TRBJ2-2; 9 positions agree with TRBD2. This CDR3 comprises 14 residues. Germline V CDR1 and CDR2: MNHEY, SVGAGI. J gave up 7 bases and V 4 bases, and 4 bases lay outside the gene matches. CDR3 protein: CASSFSGSVGELFF. Here the CDR3 DNA reads TGTGCCAGCAGTTTTAGCGGGAGTGTCGGGGAGCTGTTTTTT.

This chain uses TRBV6-1 with TRBJ2-5; possibly TRBD2 for D (6 bases). Per the germline V gene, CDR1 is MNHNS and CDR2 is SASEGT. CDR3 length: 14 amino acids. Between the trimmed V and J ends, which lost 6 bases and 5 bases, there was a span of 16 bases. CDR3 DNA: TGTGCCAGCAGGTGGAGGGAGAAGGAGGAGACCCAGTACTTC. It codes for CASRWREKEETQYF.

This clonotype was seen at least ten times. This chain connects TRBV7-2 to TRBJ1-5; 7 bases match TRBD1. This CDR3 region has 13 residues. Looked up from germline, CDR1 is SGHTA and CDR2 is FQGNSA. The V segment lost 8 bases and the J segment 6 bases; nucleotides outside the gene matches: 7. The CDR3 reads CASALTGRQPQHF. Here the CDR3 DNA reads TGTGCCAGCGCCCTGACAGGGCGTCAGCCCCAGCATTTT.